Listed below are T cell receptor beta chains from one sample, sequenced in a study of cytomegalovirus exposure and HLA in healthy donors. Profiled with immunoSEQ multiplex PCR; TCRdb holds only in-frame clones, not every one. The table has about 120,000 clones, around four fifths seen once; the top ten hold approximately 28%. Input material: PBMCs. These TCRs come from a man aged 55-75 years in good health and CMV-seropositive. Both conserved end residues are part of each CDR3. A D gene is named only where the DNA matches it firmly. Rows give clone size only sometimes, using once, few, many, or a class for an expanded clone.

size: once
V: TRBV6-1
D: TRBD1
CDR3: CASSEGSGGPYNSPLHF

size: NA
V: TRBV15
D: TRBD1
CDR3: CATSRPPGQGDYEQYF

size: NA
V: TRBV18
D: TRBD1
CDR3: CASSTRQGETQYF

size: few
V: TRBV7-8
D: TRBD2
CDR3: CASSPGLAVTYEQYF

size: few
V: TRBV6-5
D: NA
CDR3: CASSYRGVGTEAFF

size: few
V: TRBV6-6
D: NA
CDR3: CASRPGGQFLYGYTF

size: NA
V: TRBV6-5
D: NA
CDR3: CASSYSSRTGELFF

size: NA
V: TRBV16
D: NA
CDR3: CASSQSWDNTYEQYF

size: NA
V: TRBV7-2
D: TRBD1
CDR3: CASSGGTGLPLHF

size: few
V: TRBV18
D: TRBD1
CDR3: CASSPGQGANTEAFF

size: NA
V: TRBV7-9
D: TRBD2
CDR3: CASSTSGSPYNEQFF

size: few
V: TRBV5-1
D: TRBD2
CDR3: CASSLDPSGGTGELFF

size: once
V: TRBV14
D: NA
CDR3: CASSQDWSKQYF

size: NA
V: TRBV30
D: TRBD1
CDR3: CAWSADRGFYGYTF

size: NA
V: TRBV29-1
D: NA
CDR3: CSVPNSQPQHF

size: NA
V: TRBV7-8
D: NA
CDR3: CASSLYVSGNEQFF

size: NA
V: TRBV19
D: TRBD1
CDR3: CASSIRGKQGMNTEAFF

size: NA
V: TRBV27
D: NA
CDR3: CASSRTGGTYEQYF

size: NA
V: TRBV9
D: NA
CDR3: CASSVVTDLEAFF

size: few
V: TRBV5-1
D: TRBD1
CDR3: CASSEDRGGGYTF

size: NA
V: TRBV9
D: NA
CDR3: CASSVAGYSGDTQYF

size: NA
V: TRBV19
D: TRBD1
CDR3: CASSIKGASGNTIYF

size: NA
V: TRBV7-2
D: TRBD1
CDR3: CASSYLGQGASGELFF

size: NA
V: TRBV20-1
D: NA
CDR3: CSARPVGEQYF

size: NA
V: TRBV30
D: NA
CDR3: CAWTGRAGGTEAFF

size: NA
V: TRBV5-4
D: NA
CDR3: CASSLAGAVGNEQFF

size: NA
V: TRBV7-2
D: NA
CDR3: CASSLRQAGTEAFF

size: NA
V: TRBV4-1
D: TRBD2
CDR3: CASSQDAPGLADYEQYF

size: NA
V: TRBV5-4
D: TRBD1
CDR3: CASSQETGQASYEQYF

size: NA
V: TRBV6-6
D: TRBD1
CDR3: CASSSRTGAQETQYF

size: NA
V: TRBV7-7
D: NA
CDR3: CARAVGGVAYNEQFF

size: NA
V: TRBV7-3
D: NA
CDR3: CASSSTRQETQYF

size: few
V: TRBV5-6
D: NA
CDR3: CASSLGFGKSGEQYF

size: NA
V: TRBV7-8
D: NA
CDR3: CASSLALNKNTEAFF

size: once
V: TRBV2
D: TRBD1
CDR3: CASSQGQGLTDTQYF

size: NA
V: TRBV5-1
D: NA
CDR3: CASSPRRGSTDTQYF

size: once
V: TRBV20-1
D: NA
CDR3: CSARPQETQYF

size: NA
V: TRBV5-1
D: NA
CDR3: CASSGLGNTEAFF

size: NA
V: TRBV6-5
D: NA
CDR3: CASSYQRNSPLHF

size: NA
V: TRBV30
D: TRBD1
CDR3: CAWSRPRDSEQDVLTF

size: NA
V: TRBV2
D: NA
CDR3: CASSGAGGNEKLFF

size: NA
V: TRBV19
D: TRBD2
CDR3: CASSTTSGRAPGEQFF

size: once
V: TRBV2
D: TRBD1
CDR3: CASSPGQGVRQETQYF

size: NA
V: TRBV5-5
D: TRBD1
CDR3: CASSLDRGRAYGYTF

size: NA
V: TRBV4-2
D: NA
CDR3: CASSQDRDYQETQYF

size: many
V: TRBV4-2
D: TRBD2
CDR3: CASSHRTSGGVSSYNEQFF

size: NA
V: TRBV19
D: TRBD1
CDR3: CASTEKGQRTDTQYF

size: NA
V: TRBV5-1
D: TRBD1
CDR3: CASSEPGTGFYEQYF